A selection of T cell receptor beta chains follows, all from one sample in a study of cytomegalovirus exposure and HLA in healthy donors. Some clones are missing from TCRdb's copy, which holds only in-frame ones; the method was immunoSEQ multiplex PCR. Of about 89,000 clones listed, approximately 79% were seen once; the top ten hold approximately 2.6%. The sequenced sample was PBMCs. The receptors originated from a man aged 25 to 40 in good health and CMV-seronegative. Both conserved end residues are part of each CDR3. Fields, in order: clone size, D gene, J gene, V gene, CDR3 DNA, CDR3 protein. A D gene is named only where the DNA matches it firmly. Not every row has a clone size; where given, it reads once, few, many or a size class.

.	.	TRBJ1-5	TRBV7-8	TGTGCCAGCAGCCCCGGTACCCTGAATCAGCCCCAGCATTTT	CASSPGTLNQPQHF
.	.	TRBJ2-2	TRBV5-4	TGTGCCAGCAGCCCCCCTGGGGGCCGGAACACCGGGGAGCTGTTTTTT	CASSPPGGRNTGELFF
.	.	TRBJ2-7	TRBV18	TGTGCCAGCTCACCCTTCGGACGGGACAACTCCTACGAGCAGTACTTC	CASSPFGRDNSYEQYF
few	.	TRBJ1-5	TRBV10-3	TGTGCCATCAGTCCACAGGGTCCAAATCAGCCCCAGCATTTT	CAISPQGPNQPQHF
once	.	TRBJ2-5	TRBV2	TGTGCCAGCCTAAGGGACATCCAAGAGACCCAGTACTTC	CASLRDIQETQYF
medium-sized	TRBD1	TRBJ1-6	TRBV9	TGTGCCAGCAGCGCTCCACAGGGGTTCCCACATTCACCCCTCCACTTT	CASSAPQGFPHSPLHF
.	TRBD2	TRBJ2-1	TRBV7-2	TGTGCCAGCAGCCGGACTAGCGGGGCCCCCCATGAGCAGTTCTTC	CASSRTSGAPHEQFF
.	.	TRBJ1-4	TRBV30	TGTGCCTGGAATCAAAATGAAAAACTGTTTTTT	CAWNQNEKLFF
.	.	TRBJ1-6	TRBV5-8	TGTGCCAGCAGGTTACTCGGACCCCTCCACTTT	CASRLLGPLHF
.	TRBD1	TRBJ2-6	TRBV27	TGTGCCAGCAGTTCACTAGACGGTGGACAGGGGTTGGACTCTGGGGCCAACGTCCTGACTTTC	CASSSLDGGQGLDSGANVLTF
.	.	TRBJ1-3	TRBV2	TGTGCCAGCAAGGACAGCTACTCTGGAAACACCATATATTTT	CASKDSYSGNTIYF
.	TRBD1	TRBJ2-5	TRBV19	TGTGCCAGTACCCTGACAGGGGGGGACCAAGAGACCCAGTACTTC	CASTLTGGDQETQYF
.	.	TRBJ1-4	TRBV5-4	TGTGCCAGCAGCTTGGGGCCAGGGATATTAGAAAAACTGTTTTTT	CASSLGPGILEKLFF
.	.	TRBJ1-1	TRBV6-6	TGTGCCAGCAGCCGTTCAGGGCCTGAAGCTTTCTTT	CASSRSGPEAFF
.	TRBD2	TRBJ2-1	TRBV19	TGTGCCAGTAGTATAGTAGGACTAGCGGGAGGGGATGAGCAGTTCTTC	CASSIVGLAGGDEQFF
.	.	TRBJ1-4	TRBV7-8	TGTGCCAGCAGCTTAGTCCTGGGGCTGGGTGAAAAACTGTTTTTT	CASSLVLGLGEKLFF
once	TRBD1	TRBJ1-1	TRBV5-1	TGCGCCAGCAGCCCGGAGGGGACAGGTATCACTGAAGCTTTCTTT	CASSPEGTGITEAFF
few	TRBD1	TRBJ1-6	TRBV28	TGTGCCAGCAGGATCCCCCCCGGGACAGCTTTCTATAATTCACCCCTCCACTTT	CASRIPPGTAFYNSPLHF
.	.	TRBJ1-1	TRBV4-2	TGTGCCAGCAGCCAAGGTAGCGGGGCAGGGGCGAACACTGAAGCTTTCTTT	CASSQGSGAGANTEAFF
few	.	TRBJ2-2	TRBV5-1	TGCGCCAGCAGCTTTACAATTAACACCGGGGAGCTGTTTTTT	CASSFTINTGELFF
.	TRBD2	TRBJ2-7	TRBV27	TGTGCCACTAGTTTTGGCGGGGGGGAACACGAGCAGTACTTC	CATSFGGGEHEQYF
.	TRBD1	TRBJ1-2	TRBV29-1	TGCAGCGTAGACAGGGATGGTGATGGCTACACCTTC	CSVDRDGDGYTF
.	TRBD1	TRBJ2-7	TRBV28	TGTGCCAGCAGTTTCTCGGACAGGACCTACGAGCAGTACTTC	CASSFSDRTYEQYF